A selection of T cell receptor beta chains follows, all from one sample in a study of Graves' ophthalmopathy and Graves' hyperthyroidism. TCRdb re-called the multiplex PCR reads through MiXCR, storing one row per CDR3 protein. This sample has some 520,000 distinct CDR3 sequences, with roughly an eighth found just once. The sequenced sample consisted of blood. The receptors were gathered from a woman aged 30 to 39 with Graves' ophthalmopathy. The CDR3 runs from the conserved cysteine through the conserved F or W. A D gene is named only where the DNA matches it firmly. Some rows have no size entry. The others give once, few or many, or a class for an expanded clone.

v_gene	abundance	j_gene	len	d_gene	CDR3nt	CDR3aa
TRBV5-1	.	TRBJ1-1	15	TRBD1	TGCGCCAGCAGCCCGCGCGGGACAGGGGAAGCTGAAGCTTTCTTT	CASSPRGTGEAEAFF
TRBV19	many	TRBJ1-2	13	.	TGTGCCAGTAGTATAGTCCGGAACTATGGCTACACCTTC	CASSIVRNYGYTF
TRBV6-1	many	TRBJ2-7	14	.	TGTGCCAGCAGTGAAACCGGGGACTCCTACGAGCAGTACTTC	CASSETGDSYEQYF
TRBV7-9	once	TRBJ1-1	15	.	TGTGCCAGCAGTTTAGCGGGGGGGCGCGTCACTGAAGCTTTCTTT	CASSLAGGRVTEAFF
TRBV28	many	TRBJ2-7	12	TRBD1	TGTGCCAGCAGTCAAACTGACAGGGGGATTTACTTC	CASSQTDRGIYF
TRBV12-3/TRBV12-4	many	TRBJ1-5	14	TRBD1	TGTGCCAGCAGTGGAGACAGGGGCAATCAGCCCCAGCATTTT	CASSGDRGNQPQHF
TRBV12-3/TRBV12-4	many	TRBJ2-5	14	.	TGTGCCAGCAGTCCAGAGGGTGGCGTGAAGACCCAGTACTTC	CASSPEGGVKTQYF
TRBV9	many	TRBJ2-7	13	TRBD2	TGTGCCAGCTCAACTAGTGGGAGGGCCGAGCAGTACTTC	CASSTSGRAEQYF
TRBV20-1	.	TRBJ2-7	15	TRBD2	TGCAGTGCTACGGGGCTTAGCGGGAAGGGGTACGAGCAGTACTTC	CSATGLSGKGYEQYF
TRBV12-3/TRBV12-4	many	TRBJ2-4	15	.	TGTGCCAGCAGTTTTGTCCCAGGGGCTAAAAACATTCAGTACTTC	CASSFVPGAKNIQYF
TRBV28	many	TRBJ1-6	15	TRBD1	TGTGCCAGCACCCCAGGGGGGGGGTATAATTCACCCCTCCACTTT	CASTPGGGYNSPLHF
TRBV29-1	many	TRBJ2-7	14	.	TGCAGCGTCGCCCCGCCCGGGGAGGTCTACGAGCAGTACTTC	CSVAPPGEVYEQYF
TRBV6-5	.	TRBJ2-5	14	.	TGTGCCAGCAGTTACTTGGACCAGATCGGGACCCAGTACTTC	CASSYLDQIGTQYF
TRBV6-4	many	TRBJ1-6	14	TRBD1	TGTGCCAGCAGTGGGGGACAGGCGAATTCACCCCTCCACTTT	CASSGGQANSPLHF
TRBV11-2	many	TRBJ2-5	15	.	TGTGCCAGCGCTCCAAACGGGTTTTCCCAAGAGACCCAGTACTTC	CASAPNGFSQETQYF
TRBV6-1	many	TRBJ2-5	13	.	TGTGCCGCCTACGGGGGCAGACAAGAGACCCAGTACTTC	CAAYGGRQETQYF
TRBV5-1	many	TRBJ2-5	17	TRBD2	TGCGCCAGCAGCTTGGCAGGGGGACTAGCGGGAGGGAAGACCCAGTACTTC	CASSLAGGLAGGKTQYF
TRBV2	many	TRBJ1-1	15	.	TGTGCCAGCATCTACGGCCGGCACGATAACACTGAAGCTTTCTTT	CASIYGRHDNTEAFF
TRBV6-1	many	TRBJ1-1	14	.	TGTGCCAGCAGCGTTGACGGACCTAACACTGAAGCTTTCTTT	CASSVDGPNTEAFF
TRBV7-6	many	TRBJ1-5	17	.	TGTGCCAGCAGCTTAGCCGGAATGGGGAGGGTGGCGCAGCCCCAGCATTTT	CASSLAGMGRVAQPQHF
TRBV12-3/TRBV12-4	many	TRBJ2-5	16	.	TGTGCCAGCAGTCCCACCGCAGGGTATTCGCGGGAGACCCAGTACTTC	CASSPTAGYSRETQYF
TRBV12-3/TRBV12-4	.	TRBJ2-7	14	.	TGTGCCAGCAGTTCTCGGCCGGGGACCTACGAGCAGTACTTC	CASSSRPGTYEQYF